Listed here is a single T cell receptor (beta chain). Its matching antigen is unknown. V dropped 8 bases and J dropped 8 bases, with 13 bases sitting between them. The CDR3 length is 12 residues. Per the germline V gene, CDR1 is SNHLY and CDR2 is FYNNEI. The source of the sample is a study of cytomegalovirus exposure and HLA in healthy donors. Findings of the study overall: The authors listed around 150 TCR beta chains as cytomegalovirus-associated. Subsequent analysis found a tendency for first-cohort TCR clusters to co-occur within the roughly 130 validation repertoires.

Generated by immunoSEQ multiplex PCR, the TCRdb table keeps only in-frame clones and is missing some. Of 50,000 or so clones in the sample, around nine tenths were seen once. Input material: PBMCs. The J gene is TRBJ2-1, the V gene TRBV2; D not certain. The receptor comes from a woman in her late teens or twenties in good health and CMV-seropositive. The CDR3 sequence is CASRGDAHEQFF. The CDR3 coding sequence is TGTGCCAGCCGAGGAGATGCCCATGAGCAGTTCTTC. Full variable domain (outside the CDR3, taken from reference TRBV2 and TRBJ2-1): EPEVTQTPSHQVTQMGQEVILRCVPISNHLYFYWYRQILGQKVEFLVSFYNNEISEKSEIFDDQFSVERPDGSNFTLKIRSTKLEDSAMYFCASRGDAHEQFFGPGTRLTVL.